The 8 T cell receptor beta chains reported below all come from one sample, sequenced in a study of T cells in women clearing cervical HPV infection (dated by TCRdb to about 2018). To prepare the library, the immunoSEQ multiplex PCR assay was applied. Imported from immuneACCESS, the table was reduced by TCRdb to in-frame sequences with V and J called. These copies leave out some clones; in studies compared against another copy, an unresolved V gene accounts for under half, and the cause of the remainder is not known. The sample's clone listing holds approximately 34,000 clones. Jointly, the top ten make up 6% to 8.5% of the sample. Sequencing was performed on blood buffy coat. The receptors were gathered from a woman between 18 and 70 years old with a cervical HPV16 infection that either progressed to CIN3+ or cleared (not recorded which).

A remark on this clone: The read gets to within 3 residues of the CDR3 end, and the germline J gene fills in the rest. The rearrangement links TRBV28 to TRBJ1-6; D is unclear. The CDR3 has 12 amino acids. The ends were cut back, 8 bases at V and 7 bases at J, with 9 bases in the middle. Germline-derived CDR1 and CDR2 are MDHEN and SYDVKM. The CDR3 bases that were read are TGTGCCAGCCACCCCCGGAATTCACCC. Translated, it gives CASHPRNSP. The entire CDR3 sequence reads CASHPRNSPLHF. The full variable domain, completed using reference TRBV28 and TRBJ1-6, is DVKVTQSSRYLVKRTGEKVFLECVQDMDHENMFWYRQDPGLGLRLIYFSYDVKMKEKGDIPEGYSVSREKKERFSLILESASTNQTSMYLCASHPRNSPLHFGNGTRLTVT.

About this clone: The DNA ends 3 residues before the CDR3 does, and the rest of the CDR3 is filled in from the germline J gene. The chain carries TRBV7-6 and TRBJ2-1, with unresolved D. V gave up 6 bases and J gave up 9 bases, with 15 bases separating them. Germline loops: CDR1 SGHVS, CDR2 FNYEAQ. The CDR3 runs 13 residues. CDR3 DNA, as far as it was read: TGTGCCAGCAGTCCCCGGGTGGCCGGTGAG. Protein: CASSPRVAGE. The entire CDR3 reads CASSPRVAGEQFF.

A note on this clone: The read gets to within 3 residues of the CDR3 end, and the germline J gene fills in the rest. The chain employs TRBV11-2 and TRBJ1-1; D not resolved. CDR1 is SGHAT and CDR2 is FQNNGV in the germline V gene. With 5 bases removed from V and 3 bases from J, the gap between germline ends came to 13 bases. The CDR3 spans 14 residues. Partial CDR3 DNA: TGTGCCAGCAGCATCAGTTCGGGTTACACTGAA. It encodes CASSISSGYTE. In full, the CDR3 reads CASSISSGYTEAFF. The entire variable domain, with the rest obtained from reference TRBV11-2 and TRBJ1-1, is as follows: EAGVAQSPRYKIIEKRQSVAFWCNPISGHATLYWYQQILGQGPKLLIQFQNNGVVDDSQLPKDRFSAERLKGVDSTLKIQPAKLEDSAVYLCASSISSGYTEAFFGQGTRLTVV.

Notes on this clone: The CDR3 end is not reached by the read, which stops 3 residues before it; the germline J gene fills it in. The rearrangement links TRBV7-3 to TRBJ2-1; TRBD2 agrees at 8 bases. With 6 bases clipped from V and 7 bases from J, the junction kept 5 bases outside the gene matches. Per the germline V gene, CDR1 is SGHTA and CDR2 is FQGTGA. The CDR3 extends over 13 amino acids. CDR3: CASRNPGGNEQFF. CDR3 DNA, as far as it was read: TGTGCCAGCAGAAACCCGGGGGGGAATGAG.

The CDR3 here is CASSLTANSPLFF. The CDR3 DNA, read in part, is TGTGCCAGCAGCTTGACAGCCAATTCACCA. The chain is built from TRBV7-9 and TRBJ1-4; TRBD1 is a possible D gene (5 bases). The CDR3 end is not reached by the read, which stops 3 residues before it; the germline J gene fills it in. CDR1 and CDR2 from the germline V gene are SEHNR and FQNEAQ (reference sequence). CDR3 size: 13 residues.

In the case of this clone: The read halts 3 residues ahead of the CDR3 end, with the missing end drawn from the germline J gene. The V and J genes are TRBV6-1 and TRBJ1-2; tentative D call: TRBD1 (5 bases). CDR3 length equals 12 residues. Looked up from germline, CDR1 is MNHNS and CDR2 is SASEGT. The CDR3 spells CASSERGVGYTF. The sequenced CDR3 bases are TGTGCCAGCAGTGAGCGGGGGGTCGGC.

Regarding this clone: The read is 3 residues too short to cover the CDR3 end, so that end is filled in from the germline J gene. The chain combines TRBV7-6 with TRBJ2-7; D is perhaps TRBD1 (6 bases). The CDR3 loop spans 12 amino acids. The V gene's germline CDR1 is SGHVS and CDR2 FNYEAQ. The ends were cut back, 3 bases at V and 6 bases at J, with 9 bases in the middle. CDR3 DNA (partial): TGTGCCAGCAGCTTTCAGGGGTCCGAG. Residues: CASSFQGSE. The full CDR3 protein is CASSFQGSEQYF.

To note about this clone: The read stops 3 residues short of the end of the CDR3; the missing end is completed from the germline J gene. V usage is TRBV5-4 and J usage is TRBJ2-1, with TRBD2 matching over 8 bases. V shed 2 bases, J shed 5 bases, and the junction held 0 bases outside the gene matches. The CDR3 covers 13 residues. The germline CDR1 and CDR2 sequences are SGHNT and YYREEE (reference sequence). Incomplete CDR3 DNA: TGTGCCAGCAGCTTAGCGGGAGACAATGAG. It specifies CASSLAGDNE. The full CDR3 protein reads CASSLAGDNEQFF.